Below are 32 T cell receptor beta chains sequenced from a single sample in a study of beta chain features in type 1 diabetes. Whole-study findings and limits: Moderate but significant shortening of TCRB CDR3s was recorded in all four CD4+ subsets from Type 1 diabetes patients.

As every portion of the isolated RNA was reverse transcribed, the sequencing read expressed TCRB transcripts. Repertoires were generated with immunoSEQ multiplex PCR, while TCRdb's copy carries only in-frame clones and drops some. Among under 850,000 clones listed, 13% were seen once. No antigen has been assigned to these receptors. The material sequenced was naive CD4+ T cells from blood. The receptors derive from a man aged 18 to 30 with type 1 diabetes.

This chain links TRBV6-5 with TRBJ1-3, with a tentative D call TRBD1 (5 bases). This CDR3 contains 15 residues. Germline V CDR1 and CDR2: MNHEY, SVGAGI. The V and J ends lost 6 bases and 2 bases respectively, with 14 bases between them. CDR3 sequence (DNA): TGTGCCAGCAGCCAACGGGGGGAACCTGGAAACACCATATATTTT. It codes for CASSQRGEPGNTIYF.

The chain is built from TRBV9 and TRBJ2-7; possibly TRBD1 or TRBD2 for D (5 bases each). V lost 1 base and J 5 bases, leaving 16 bases between the germline ends. The length of the CDR3 is 15 residues. Germline-derived CDR1 and CDR2 are SGDLS and YYNGEE. CDR3: CASSVSPGPGDEQYF. DNA of the CDR3: TGTGCCAGCAGCGTATCTCCGGGACCCGGGGACGAGCAGTACTTC.

This clone has more than one count but fewer than ten. The chain couples TRBV20-1 to TRBJ2-1; unclear D gene. The CDR3 has 11 amino acids. The germline gives CDR1 DFQATT, CDR2 SNEGSKA (reference sequence). V gave up 3 bases and J gave up 14 bases, with 14 bases separating them. CDR3 nucleotides: TGCAGTGCTAGCCAACCGGGCTGGGAGTTCTTC. This encodes CSASQPGWEFF.

V is TRBV2 and J is TRBJ1-1; no clear D gene. The CDR3 loop spans 13 amino acids. From germline, CDR1 is SNHLY and CDR2 FYNNEI. The V gene lost 5 bases and the J gene lost 3 bases, with 10 bases spanning the gap. The CDR3 DNA is TGTGCCAGCAGTCAGGACGCGGACACTGAAGCTTTCTTT. Protein product: CASSQDADTEAFF.

This clone was recorded a few times. The chain recombines TRBV18 with TRBJ2-2, with a possible D match to TRBD1 (5 bases). Between the trimmed V and J ends, which lost 6 bases and 0 bases, there was a span of 5 bases. CDR1 is KGHSH and CDR2 is LQKENI in the germline V gene. CDR3 size: 13 residues. DNA of the CDR3: TGTGCCAGCTCGACAGCGAACACCGGGGAGCTGTTTTTT. Its protein is CASSTANTGELFF.

This clone has a handful of counts. The same CDR3 arises from other DNA sequences in this sample as well. The chain couples TRBV30 to TRBJ1-2; no reliable D call. The CDR3 is 12 residues long. Between the trimmed V and J ends, which lost 0 bases and 4 bases, there was a span of 6 bases. CDR1 and CDR2 from the germline V gene are GTSNPN and SVGIG (reference sequence). In DNA form, the CDR3 reads TGTGCCTGGAGTGTATTAGGCTATGGCTACACCTTC. Its protein product is CAWSVLGYGYTF.

This clone was counted between two and nine times. The chain links TRBV5-4 to TRBJ2-3; D might be TRBD1 (6 bases). The germline V gene encodes CDR1 SGHNT and CDR2 YYREEE (reference sequence). The CDR3 is 14 amino acids. V lost 0 bases and J 9 bases, leaving 14 bases between the germline ends. The CDR3 DNA reads TGTGCCAGCAGCTTGGCCAGGGGAATCTCCACGCAGTATTTT. Translating gives CASSLARGISTQYF.

V is TRBV2 and J is TRBJ1-6, with D tentatively TRBD1 (5 bases). Germline V gene lookup returns CDR1 SNHLY and CDR2 FYNNEI. The CDR3 runs 15 residues. Trimming shortened V by 0 bases and J by 7 bases, and 10 bases separated the two germline ends. The CDR3 protein is CASSEASRENSPLHF. The CDR3 DNA follows: TGTGCCAGCAGTGAAGCGAGCAGGGAAAATTCACCCCTCCACTTT. Together with reference TRBV2 and TRBJ1-6, the CDR3 gives the full variable domain: EPEVTQTPSHQVTQMGQEVILRCVPISNHLYFYWYRQILGQKVEFLVSFYNNEISEKSEIFDDQFSVERPDGSNFTLKIRSTKLEDSAMYFCASSEASRENSPLHFGNGTRLTVT.

The chain joins TRBV10-3 to TRBJ2-7, with no clear D. V was shortened by 10 bases and J by 3 bases, with 16 bases between the two germline ends. This CDR3 contains 13 residues. Germline-derived CDR1 and CDR2 are ENHRY and SYGVKD. The CDR3 bases are TGTGCCAGCCCGTCGCACCTGAACTACGAGCAGTACTTC. It encodes CASPSHLNYEQYF.

The chain employs TRBV30 and TRBJ2-7; D unclear. The CDR3 length is 12 residues. In germline, CDR1 is GTSNPN, CDR2 SVGIG (reference sequence). The V end lost 1 base, the J end lost 3 bases, and 7 bases lay between the germline ends. The CDR3 sequence: CAWSDTYYEQYF. CDR3 DNA sequence: TGTGCCTGGAGTGACACCTACTACGAGCAGTACTTC.

This clone has only a few counts. This rearrangement joins TRBV7-8 to TRBJ2-2; D possibly corresponds to TRBD2 (6 bases). The germline V gene encodes CDR1 SGHVS and CDR2 FQNEAQ. The CDR3 is 15 amino acids. Between the trimmed V and J ends, which lost 0 bases and 6 bases, there was a span of 11 bases. For the CDR3, the DNA is TGTGCCAGCAGCTTAGCAGGGACTCTTCCCGGGGAGCTGTTTTTT. Amino acids: CASSLAGTLPGELFF.

This clone was counted between two and nine times. The chain combines TRBV14 with TRBJ2-7; 11 positions agree with TRBD2. There are 16 residues in the CDR3. Losses at the gene ends were 2 bases for V and 5 bases for J; bases not matched to a gene: 8. Germline loops: CDR1 SGHDN, CDR2 FVKESK. CDR3 nucleotide sequence: TGTGCCAGCAGCCAACTCCTTAGCGGGGGGGCCCACGAGCAGTACTTC. It encodes CASSQLLSGGAHEQYF.

This clone was counted a few times. J is TRBJ2-1 and V is TRBV19, with 12 bases matching TRBD1. CDR3 size: 15 residues. Germline V gene lookup returns CDR1 LNHDA and CDR2 SQIVND (reference sequence). V dropped 8 bases and J dropped 10; count of bases not matched to a gene: 12. CDR3 in amino acids: CASSKPGTGGPEQFF. CDR3 coding DNA: TGTGCCAGTTCAAAGCCCGGGACAGGGGGCCCCGAGCAGTTCTTC. The variable domain in full, completed from reference TRBV19 and TRBJ2-1, reads DGGITQSPKYLFRKEGQNVTLSCEQNLNHDAMYWYRQDPGQGLRLIYYSQIVNDFQKGDIAEGYSVSREKKESFPLTVTSAQKNPTAFYLCASSKPGTGGPEQFFGPGTRLTVL.

This chain joins TRBV29-1 and TRBJ2-3, with D unresolved. Germline V gene sequence: CDR1 SQVTM, CDR2 ANQGSEA. The CDR3 is 12 residues long. V was clipped by 2 bases and J by 0 bases, with 3 bases between them. DNA for the CDR3: TGCAGCGTTGAACCTAGCACAGATACGCAGTATTTT. This gives the protein CSVEPSTDTQYF.

The V call is TRBV19, the J call TRBJ2-1, with D perhaps TRBD1 (5 bases). In germline, CDR1 is LNHDA, CDR2 SQIVND (reference sequence). Trimming left V 1 base short and J 7 bases short, with 14 bases between. The CDR3 consists of 15 residues. DNA for the CDR3: TGTGCCAGTAGTATAGCGACAGACTTAGGAAATGAGCAGTTCTTC. Translating it yields CASSIATDLGNEQFF.

Only a few counts were recorded for this clone. The genes are TRBV6-6 and TRBJ2-5, with D perhaps TRBD1 (5 bases). The CDR3 loop spans 14 amino acids. Trimming took off 8 bases at V and 0 bases at J, with 13 bases between the two ends. Germline V gene sequence: CDR1 MNHNY, CDR2 SVGAGI (reference sequence). The CDR3 sequence: CASRHRRDQETQYF. For the CDR3, the DNA is TGTGCCAGCCGTCACAGGCGAGACCAAGAGACCCAGTACTTC.

This clone was counted only a few times. The gene calls are TRBV10-3 and TRBJ2-1; D not resolved. V gave up 2 bases and J gave up 7 bases, with 9 bases separating them. Germline lookup yields CDR1 ENHRY and CDR2 SYGVKD. CDR3 length equals 13 residues. The CDR3 coding sequence is TGTGCCATCAGTGAGCAACTTGGTAATGAGCAGTTCTTC. As protein: CAISEQLGNEQFF.

The sample holds a few counts of this clone. The genes are TRBV5-1 and TRBJ2-3; 9 bases fit TRBD1. The V gene end was trimmed by 3 bases and the J gene end by 2 bases; junction bases not matched to a gene: 7. CDR1 is SGHRS, CDR2 YFSETQ, per germline. The CDR3 totals 16 residues. CDR3 in DNA: TGCGCCAGCAGCTATGGACAGGGGAGCTCCACAGATACGCAGTATTTT. This encodes CASSYGQGSSTDTQYF.

This clone showed up just a few times. V gene TRBV7-6 combines with J gene TRBJ2-2; D call uncertain. The CDR3 is made up of 13 amino acids. Germline CDR1 is SGHVS and CDR2 is FNYEAQ. V lost 1 base and J 1 base, leaving 1 base between the germline ends. The CDR3 loop is CASSLENTGELFF. The CDR3 DNA is TGTGCCAGCAGCTTAGAGAACACCGGGGAGCTGTTTTTT.

This chain joins TRBV28 and TRBJ1-2, with unresolved D. CDR1 and CDR2 from the germline V gene are MDHEN and SYDVKM. With 5 bases removed from V and 6 bases from J, the gap between germline ends came to 10 bases. The CDR3 runs to 12 residues. The CDR3 DNA reads TGTGCCAGCAGTCCCCATTCTGATGGCTACACCTTC. Its protein product is CASSPHSDGYTF.

A few counts support this clone. This chain connects TRBV5-1 to TRBJ2-2, with D perhaps TRBD2 (5 bases). Germline values: CDR1 SGHRS, CDR2 YFSETQ. The CDR3 consists of 11 residues. The V gene lost 7 bases and the J gene lost 7 bases, with 8 bases spanning the gap. In nucleotides, the CDR3 is TGCGCCAGCTCCCGGGGCGGGGAGCTGTTTTTT. Amino acid sequence: CASSRGGELFF.

The V and J genes are TRBV14 and TRBJ2-5; a weak D match, TRBD2 (5 bases). Germline V gene sequence: CDR1 SGHDN, CDR2 FVKESK. V lost 0 bases, J lost 4 bases, and 18 bases lay in between. This CDR3 contains 17 residues. The CDR3 coding sequence is TGTGCCAGCAGCCAAGAGCGAGGACTCCGTTCCGTAGAGACCCAGTACTTC. Residues: CASSQERGLRSVETQYF.

The chain is built from TRBV11-3 and TRBJ1-2, with D uncertain. There are 12 residues in the CDR3. Germline CDR1 SGHNT, CDR2 YENEEA. V was trimmed by 8 bases and J by 3 bases, leaving 10 bases between them. CDR3 coding DNA: TGTGCCAGCGGGCATGGAGACTATGGCTACACCTTC. It is translated as CASGHGDYGYTF.

This clone was detected a few times. The chain uses TRBV12-5 and TRBJ2-2; D perhaps matches TRBD1 (6 bases). Germline V gene sequence: CDR1 LGHNT, CDR2 FRNRAP. There are 14 residues in the CDR3. V lost 1 base and J 6 bases, leaving 9 bases between the germline ends. For the CDR3, the DNA is TGTGCTAGTGGTTTGGCACAGGGACCCGGGGAGCTGTTTTTT. Translation gives CASGLAQGPGELFF.

This chain joins TRBV30 and TRBJ2-1; D call uncertain. Trimming stripped 4 bases from V and 8 bases from J, with 0 bases between. Germline loops: CDR1 GTSNPN, CDR2 SVGIG (reference sequence). The CDR3 spans 8 residues. The CDR3 is CAWNEQFF. The CDR3 nucleotides are TGTGCCTGGAATGAGCAGTTCTTC.

This clone was detected a few times. V gene TRBV29-1 combines with J gene TRBJ1-1; no reliable D call. Trimming pared 7 bases from V and 4 bases from J, leaving 22 bases between. This CDR3 contains 15 residues. CDR1 and CDR2 from the germline V gene are SQVTM and ANQGSEA. CDR3 sequence (DNA): TGCAGCGCGCCGTTGACATCGGGATTCAGCACTGAAGCTTTCTTT. Its protein is CSAPLTSGFSTEAFF.

The chain recombines TRBV2 with TRBJ1-1; 9 bases are shared with TRBD1. This CDR3 contains 14 residues. Germline CDR1 and CDR2: SNHLY and FYNNEI. Germline trimming cut 7 bases from V and 5 bases from J; bases unmatched to any gene: 8. The DNA for the CDR3 is TGTGCCAGCAATCGGACAGGGGTGAGGACTGAAGCTTTCTTT. It codes for CASNRTGVRTEAFF.

This clone appeared a few times. The chain uses TRBV5-6 and TRBJ2-6; no firm D call. Trimming cost V 2 bases and J 2 bases, with 5 bases left between them. This CDR3 is built from 14 residues. Germline CDR1 and CDR2: SGHDT and YYEEEE. In DNA, the CDR3 is TGTGCCAGCAGCTTTCCAGCTGGGGCCAACGTCCTGACTTTC. Translation gives CASSFPAGANVLTF.

This chain links TRBV5-4 with TRBJ2-7; 10 bases map to TRBD2. The germline CDR1 and CDR2 sequences are SGHNT and YYREEE (reference sequence). V gave up 0 bases and J gave up 1 base; unmatched junction bases: 7. The CDR3 loop spans 17 amino acids. The CDR3 here is CASSLGVSSGGSYEQYF. In nucleotides, the CDR3 is TGTGCCAGCAGCTTGGGAGTTTCTAGCGGGGGATCCTACGAGCAGTACTTC.

The chain joins TRBV19 to TRBJ2-2, with a possible D match to TRBD1 (6 bases). Looked up from germline, CDR1 is LNHDA and CDR2 is SQIVND (reference sequence). The CDR3 spans 15 residues. Trimming shortened V by 2 bases and J by 2 bases, and 9 bases separated the two germline ends. As DNA, the CDR3 is TGTGCCAGTAGTATATGGACAGCTAACACCGGGGAGCTGTTTTTT. Protein product: CASSIWTANTGELFF.

V gene TRBV29-1 combines with J gene TRBJ1-1; D not resolved. V was trimmed by 6 bases and J by 1 base, leaving 12 bases between them. From germline, CDR1 is SQVTM and CDR2 ANQGSEA. The CDR3 covers 13 residues. The CDR3 loop is CSVLGQRNTEAFF. The CDR3 coding sequence is TGCAGCGTCCTAGGGCAGAGGAACACTGAAGCTTTCTTT.

This clone appeared a few times. The chain carries TRBV5-1 and TRBJ2-3; D possibly uses TRBD1 or TRBD2 (6 bases each). The CDR3 sequence is 14 residues long. With 6 bases removed from V and 3 bases from J, the gap between germline ends came to 14 bases. CDR1 and CDR2 from the germline V gene are SGHRS and YFSETQ. CDR3 sequence reads: CASNGGWGTDTQYF. CDR3 DNA: TGCGCCAGCAACGGGGGCTGGGGGACAGATACGCAGTATTTT.